This T cell receptor (beta chain) derives from a study of blood T cells in healthy people across ages. Regarding the study as a whole: In long-lived donors, naive CD4+ cell counts and diversity exceeded those of aged donors. Significant beta diversity loss was already apparent by age approximately 42, declining roughly linearly.

All donors came from Russia, were Caucasian and healthy, and spanned ages about 6 to 100. This clonotype was counted at least ten times. Its antigen is unidentified. With a J-beta primer mix and a sample-barcoded 5' primer, a second PCR ran about 6 to 11 cycles. The study obtained at least 3 million CDR3-containing paired-end reads from every sample. TCRdb reprocessed the 5' RACE reads via MiXCR and lists one record per CDR3 protein. The sample has hundreds of thousands of distinct CDR3 sequences; about 24% are singletons. The sample consisted of blood. The sequence was collected from a man between 65 and 80 years old in good health.

The CDR3 bases are TGCAGTGCTAGACAGGGCTACGAGCAGTACTTC. Encoded protein: CSARQGYEQYF. The chain recombines TRBV20-1 with TRBJ2-7; a possible D gene is TRBD1 (5 bases). This CDR3 has 11 residues. Trimming pared 2 bases from V and 3 bases from J, leaving 5 bases between. Germline CDR1 is DFQATT and CDR2 is SNEGSKA (reference sequence).